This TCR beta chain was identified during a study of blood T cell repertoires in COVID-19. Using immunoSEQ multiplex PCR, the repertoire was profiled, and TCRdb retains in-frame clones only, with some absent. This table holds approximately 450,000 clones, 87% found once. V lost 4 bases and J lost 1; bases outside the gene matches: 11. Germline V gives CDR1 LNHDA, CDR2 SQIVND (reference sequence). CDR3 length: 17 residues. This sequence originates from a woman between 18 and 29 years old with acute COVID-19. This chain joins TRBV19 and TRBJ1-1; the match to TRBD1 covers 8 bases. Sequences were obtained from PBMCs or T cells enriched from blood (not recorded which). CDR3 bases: TGTGCCAGTAGTACGTATTCCGACAGGGGACAGAACACTGAAGCTTTCTTT. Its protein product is CASSTYSDRGQNTEAFF.